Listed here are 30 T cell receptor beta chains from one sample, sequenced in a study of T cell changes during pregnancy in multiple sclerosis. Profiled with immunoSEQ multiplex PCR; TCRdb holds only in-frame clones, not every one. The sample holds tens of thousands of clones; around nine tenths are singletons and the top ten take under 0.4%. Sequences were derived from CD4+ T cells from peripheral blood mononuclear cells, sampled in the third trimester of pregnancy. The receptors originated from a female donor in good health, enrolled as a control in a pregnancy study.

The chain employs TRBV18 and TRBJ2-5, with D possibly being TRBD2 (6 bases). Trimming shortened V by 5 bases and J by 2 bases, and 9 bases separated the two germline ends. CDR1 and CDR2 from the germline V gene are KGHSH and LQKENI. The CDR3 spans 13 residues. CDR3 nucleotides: TGTGCCAGCTCATTGGGGGGTCAAGAGACCCAGTACTTC. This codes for CASSLGGQETQYF.

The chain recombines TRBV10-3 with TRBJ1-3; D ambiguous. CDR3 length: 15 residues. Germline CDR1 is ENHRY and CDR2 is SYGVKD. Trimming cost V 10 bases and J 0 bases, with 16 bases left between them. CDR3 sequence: CASTQVANSGNTIYF. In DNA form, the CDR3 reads TGTGCCAGTACCCAAGTAGCCAACTCTGGAAACACCATATATTTT.

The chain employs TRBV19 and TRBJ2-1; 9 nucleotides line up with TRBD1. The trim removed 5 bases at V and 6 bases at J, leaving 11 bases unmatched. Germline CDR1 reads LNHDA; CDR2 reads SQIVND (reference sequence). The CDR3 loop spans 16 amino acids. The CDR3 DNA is TGTGCCAGTAGTCTAATCGGGGACAGGGCTCGCAATGAGCAGTTCTTC. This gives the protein CASSLIGDRARNEQFF.

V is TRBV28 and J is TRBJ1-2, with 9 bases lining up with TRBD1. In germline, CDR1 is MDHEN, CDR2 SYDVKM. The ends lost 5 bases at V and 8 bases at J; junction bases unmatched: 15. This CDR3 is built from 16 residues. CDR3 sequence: CASSPPGQGMFFGYTF. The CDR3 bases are TGTGCCAGCAGTCCTCCAGGACAGGGGATGTTTTTCGGCTACACCTTC.

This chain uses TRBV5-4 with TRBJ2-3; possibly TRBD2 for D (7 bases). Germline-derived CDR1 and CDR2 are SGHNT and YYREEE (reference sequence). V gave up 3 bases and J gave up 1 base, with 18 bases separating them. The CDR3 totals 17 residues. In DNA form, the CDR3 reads TGTGCCAGCAGCTCCTTGAAGGGGGAGGGTCGCACAGATACGCAGTATTTT. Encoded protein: CASSSLKGEGRTDTQYF.

CDR3: CAITRSNIQYF. CDR3 coding DNA: TGTGCCATTACCAGGTCTAACATTCAGTACTTC. V gene TRBV6-6 combines with J gene TRBJ2-4; D ambiguous. The CDR3 extends over 11 amino acids. Trimming took off 10 bases at V and 7 bases at J, with 11 bases between the two ends. The germline CDR1 and CDR2 sequences are MNHNY and SVGAGI (reference sequence).

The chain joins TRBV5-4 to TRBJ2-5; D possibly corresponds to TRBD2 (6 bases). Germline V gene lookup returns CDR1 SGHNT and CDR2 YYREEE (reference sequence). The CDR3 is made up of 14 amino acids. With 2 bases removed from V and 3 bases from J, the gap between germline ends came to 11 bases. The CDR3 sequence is CASSFDRREETQYF. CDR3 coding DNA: TGTGCCAGCAGCTTTGATAGGAGGGAAGAGACCCAGTACTTC.

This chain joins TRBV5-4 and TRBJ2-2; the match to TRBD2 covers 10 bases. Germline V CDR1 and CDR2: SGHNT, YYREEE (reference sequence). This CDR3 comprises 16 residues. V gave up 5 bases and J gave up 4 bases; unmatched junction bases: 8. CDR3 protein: CASRVEASGSTGELFF. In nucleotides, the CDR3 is TGTGCCAGCAGGGTGGAGGCTAGCGGGAGCACCGGGGAGCTGTTTTTT.

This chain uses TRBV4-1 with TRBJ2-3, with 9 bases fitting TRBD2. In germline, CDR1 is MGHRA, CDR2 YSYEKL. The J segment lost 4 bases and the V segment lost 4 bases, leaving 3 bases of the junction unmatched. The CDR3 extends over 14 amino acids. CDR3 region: CASSPSGDSDTQYF. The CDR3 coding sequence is TGCGCCAGCAGCCCTAGCGGGGACTCAGATACGCAGTATTTT.

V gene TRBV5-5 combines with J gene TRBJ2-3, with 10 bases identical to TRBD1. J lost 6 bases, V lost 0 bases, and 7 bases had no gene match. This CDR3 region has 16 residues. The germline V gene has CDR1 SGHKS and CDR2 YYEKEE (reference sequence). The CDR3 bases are TGTGCCAGCAGCTTGGTCTTGACAGGGGGCATGGATACGCAGTATTTT. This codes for CASSLVLTGGMDTQYF.

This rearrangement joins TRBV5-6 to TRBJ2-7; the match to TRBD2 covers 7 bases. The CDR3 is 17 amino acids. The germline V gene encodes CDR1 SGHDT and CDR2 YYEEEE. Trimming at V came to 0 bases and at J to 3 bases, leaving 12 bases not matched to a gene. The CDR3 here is CASSLAGRLAGVYEQYF. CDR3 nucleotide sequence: TGTGCCAGCAGCTTGGCCGGAAGACTAGCCGGGGTCTACGAGCAGTACTTC.

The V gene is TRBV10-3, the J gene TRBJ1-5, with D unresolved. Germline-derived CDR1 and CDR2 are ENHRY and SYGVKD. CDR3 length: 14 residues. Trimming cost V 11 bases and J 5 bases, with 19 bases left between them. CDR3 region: CAADPRGADQPQHF. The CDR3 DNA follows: TGTGCCGCAGACCCCCGGGGAGCTGATCAGCCCCAGCATTTT.

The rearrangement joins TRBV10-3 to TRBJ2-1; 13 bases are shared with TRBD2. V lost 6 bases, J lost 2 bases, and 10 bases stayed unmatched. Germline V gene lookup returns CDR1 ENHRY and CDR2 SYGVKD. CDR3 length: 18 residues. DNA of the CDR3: TGTGCCATCAGCGCACTAGCGGGAGGGCCCGGGGCCTACAATGAGCAGTTCTTC. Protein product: CAISALAGGPGAYNEQFF.

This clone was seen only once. CDR3: CASSSPGGHYGYTF. In DNA, the CDR3 is TGTGCCAGCAGCTCGCCAGGCGGGCACTATGGCTACACCTTC. The gene calls are TRBV9 and TRBJ1-2; D not certain. The CDR3 runs to 14 residues. Germline V gives CDR1 SGDLS, CDR2 YYNGEE. Trimming took 4 bases from V and 3 from J, leaving 13 bases between them.

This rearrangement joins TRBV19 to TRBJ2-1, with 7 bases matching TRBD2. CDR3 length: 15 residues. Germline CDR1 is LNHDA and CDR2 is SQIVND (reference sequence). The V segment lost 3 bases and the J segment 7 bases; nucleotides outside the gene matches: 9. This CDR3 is CASSMRRELGNEQFF. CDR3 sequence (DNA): TGTGCCAGTAGTATGAGGCGGGAGTTAGGGAATGAGCAGTTCTTC.

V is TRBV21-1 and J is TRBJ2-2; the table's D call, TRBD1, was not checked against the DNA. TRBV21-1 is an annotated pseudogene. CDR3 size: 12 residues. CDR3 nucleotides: TGTGCCAGCAGCAACCAGGGCGGGGAGCTGTTTTTT. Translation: CASSNQGGELFF.

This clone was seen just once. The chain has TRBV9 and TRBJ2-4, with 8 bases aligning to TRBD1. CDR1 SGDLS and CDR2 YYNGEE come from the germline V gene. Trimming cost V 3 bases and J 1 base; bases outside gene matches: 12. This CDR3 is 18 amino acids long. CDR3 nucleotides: TGTGCCAGCAGCGGCTGGACAGGGTTGTTGTGGGCCAAAAACATTCAGTACTTC. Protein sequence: CASSGWTGLLWAKNIQYF. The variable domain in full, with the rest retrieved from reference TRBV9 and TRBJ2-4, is DSGVTQTPKHLITATGQRVTLRCSPRSGDLSVYWYQQSLDQGLQFLIQYYNGEERAKGNILERFSAQQFPDLHSELNLSSLELGDSALYFCASSGWTGLLWAKNIQYFGAGTRLSVL.

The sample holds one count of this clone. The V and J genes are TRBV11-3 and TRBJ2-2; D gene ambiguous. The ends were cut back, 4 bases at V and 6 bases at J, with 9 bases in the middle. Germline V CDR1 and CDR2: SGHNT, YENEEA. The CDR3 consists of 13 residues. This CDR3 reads CASSSGGAGELFF. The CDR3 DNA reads TGTGCCAGCAGCTCGGGTGGCGCCGGGGAGCTGTTTTTT.

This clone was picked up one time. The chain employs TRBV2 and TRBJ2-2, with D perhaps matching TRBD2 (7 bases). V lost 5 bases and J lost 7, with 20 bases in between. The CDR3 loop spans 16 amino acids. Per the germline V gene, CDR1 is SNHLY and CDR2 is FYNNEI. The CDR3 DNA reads TGTGCCAGCAGTTTAAGCGGGACAATTATAGGCGGGGAGCTGTTTTTT. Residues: CASSLSGTIIGGELFF.

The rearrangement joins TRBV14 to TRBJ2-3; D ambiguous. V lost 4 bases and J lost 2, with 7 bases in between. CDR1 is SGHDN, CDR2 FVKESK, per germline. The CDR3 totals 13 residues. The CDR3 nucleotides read TGTGCCAGCAGCCGTCAGGCCACAGATACGCAGTATTTT. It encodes CASSRQATDTQYF.

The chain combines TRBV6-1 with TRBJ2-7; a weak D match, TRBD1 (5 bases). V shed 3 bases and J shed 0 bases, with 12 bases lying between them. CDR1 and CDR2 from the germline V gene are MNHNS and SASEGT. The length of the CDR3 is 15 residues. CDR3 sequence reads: CASSEGRGLSYEQYF. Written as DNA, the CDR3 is TGTGCCAGCAGTGAGGGAAGGGGTCTCTCCTACGAGCAGTACTTC.

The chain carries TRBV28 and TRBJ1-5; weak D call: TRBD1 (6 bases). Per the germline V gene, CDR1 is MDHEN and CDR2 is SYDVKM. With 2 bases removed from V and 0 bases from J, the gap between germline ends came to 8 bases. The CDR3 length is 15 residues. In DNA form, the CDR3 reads TGTGCCAGCAGTTTACCAGGGGATAGCAATCAGCCCCAGCATTTT. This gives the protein CASSLPGDSNQPQHF. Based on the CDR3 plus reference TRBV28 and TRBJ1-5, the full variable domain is DVKVTQSSRYLVKRTGEKVFLECVQDMDHENMFWYRQDPGLGLRLIYFSYDVKMKEKGDIPEGYSVSREKKERFSLILESASTNQTSMYLCASSLPGDSNQPQHFGDGTRLSIL.

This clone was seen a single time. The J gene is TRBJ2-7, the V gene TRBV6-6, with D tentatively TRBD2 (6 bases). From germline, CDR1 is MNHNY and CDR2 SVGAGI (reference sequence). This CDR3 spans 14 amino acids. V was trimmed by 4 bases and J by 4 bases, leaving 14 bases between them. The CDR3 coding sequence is TGTGCCAGCAGTTTCCGGGAGCTCGGTTACGAGCAGTACTTC. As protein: CASSFRELGYEQYF.

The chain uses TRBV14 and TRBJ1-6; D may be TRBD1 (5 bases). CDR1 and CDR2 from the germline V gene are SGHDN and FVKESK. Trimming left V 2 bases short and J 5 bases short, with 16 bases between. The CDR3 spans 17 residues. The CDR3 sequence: CASSQRAGVGNNSPLHF. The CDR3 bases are TGTGCCAGCAGCCAAAGAGCGGGGGTAGGGAATAATTCACCCCTCCACTTT.

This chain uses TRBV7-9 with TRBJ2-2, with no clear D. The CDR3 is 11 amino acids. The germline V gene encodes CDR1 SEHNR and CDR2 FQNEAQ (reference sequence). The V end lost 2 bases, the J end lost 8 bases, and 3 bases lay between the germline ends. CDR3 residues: CASSLTGELFF. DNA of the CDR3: TGTGCCAGCAGCTTAACTGGGGAGCTGTTTTTT.

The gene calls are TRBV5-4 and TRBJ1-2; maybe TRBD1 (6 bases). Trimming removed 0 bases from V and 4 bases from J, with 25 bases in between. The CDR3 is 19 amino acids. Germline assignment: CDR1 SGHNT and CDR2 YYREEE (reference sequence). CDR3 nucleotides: TGTGCCAGCAGCTTGGGGGTTGTTTATGGGGACATTGGGCCCTATGGCTACACCTTC. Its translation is CASSLGVVYGDIGPYGYTF. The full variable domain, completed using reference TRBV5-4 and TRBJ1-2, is ETGVTQSPTHLIKTRGQQVTLRCSSQSGHNTVSWYQQALGQGPQFIFQYYREEENGRGNFPPRFSGLQFPNYSSELNVNALELDDSALYLCASSLGVVYGDIGPYGYTFGSGTRLTVV.

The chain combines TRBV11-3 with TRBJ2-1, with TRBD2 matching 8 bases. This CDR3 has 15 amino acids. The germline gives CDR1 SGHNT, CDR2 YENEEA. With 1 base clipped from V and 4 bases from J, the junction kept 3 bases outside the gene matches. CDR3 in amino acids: CASSLAGGLYNEQFF. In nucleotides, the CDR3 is TGTGCCAGCAGCTTAGCGGGGGGGCTATACAATGAGCAGTTCTTC.

CDR3 bases: TGTGCCAGCTTCCGAGAGACCCAGTACTTC. The encoded protein is CASFRETQYF. This chain joins TRBV6-1 and TRBJ2-5, with no clear D. The CDR3 is 10 amino acids. Germline assignment: CDR1 MNHNS and CDR2 SASEGT. V was trimmed by 8 bases and J by 4 bases, leaving 5 bases between them.

Here the CDR3 DNA reads TGTGCCTGGAACAGGGGGCTCAATGAGCAGTTCTTC. This codes for CAWNRGLNEQFF. V gene TRBV30 combines with J gene TRBJ2-1; 9 nucleotides agree with TRBD1. The germline V gene has CDR1 GTSNPN and CDR2 SVGIG (reference sequence). V gave up 4 bases and J gave up 6 bases; unmatched junction bases: 1. The CDR3 covers 12 residues. Combining the CDR3 with reference TRBV30 and TRBJ2-1 gives the whole variable domain SQTIHQWPATLVQPVGSPLSLECTVEGTSNPNLYWYRQAAGRGLQLLFYSVGIGQISSEVPQNLSASRPQDRQFILSSKKLLLSDSGFYLCAWNRGLNEQFFGPGTRLTVL.

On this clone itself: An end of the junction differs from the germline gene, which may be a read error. The CDR3 loop is CASREDRHGGETQYF. Written as DNA, the CDR3 is TGTGCCAGCAGGGAAGACAGACACGGTGGGGAGACCCAGTACTTC. The chain carries TRBV6-1 and TRBJ2-5, with D possibly TRBD1 on 5 matching bases. CDR1 is MNHNS, CDR2 SASEGT, per germline. CDR3 size: 15 residues.